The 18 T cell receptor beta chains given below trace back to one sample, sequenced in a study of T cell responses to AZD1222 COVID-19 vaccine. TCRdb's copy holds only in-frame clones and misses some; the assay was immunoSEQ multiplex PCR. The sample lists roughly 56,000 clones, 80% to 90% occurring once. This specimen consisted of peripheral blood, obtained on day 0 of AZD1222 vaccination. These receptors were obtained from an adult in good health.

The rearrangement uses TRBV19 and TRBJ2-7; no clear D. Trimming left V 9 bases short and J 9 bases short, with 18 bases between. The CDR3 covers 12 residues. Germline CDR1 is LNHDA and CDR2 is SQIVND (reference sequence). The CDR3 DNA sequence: TGTGCCAGGCGGCCTAATTCGGTCGGGCAGTACTTC. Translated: CARRPNSVGQYF.

The CDR3 is CASMLTGDSYEQYF. CDR3 sequence (DNA): TGTGCCAGCATGCTGACAGGCGACTCCTACGAGCAGTACTTC. The chain carries TRBV6-5 and TRBJ2-7; D possibly corresponds to TRBD1 (6 bases). Germline values: CDR1 MNHEY, CDR2 SVGAGI. The CDR3 extends over 14 amino acids. The germline V and J ends were trimmed by 7 bases and 0 bases, with 13 bases remaining between them.

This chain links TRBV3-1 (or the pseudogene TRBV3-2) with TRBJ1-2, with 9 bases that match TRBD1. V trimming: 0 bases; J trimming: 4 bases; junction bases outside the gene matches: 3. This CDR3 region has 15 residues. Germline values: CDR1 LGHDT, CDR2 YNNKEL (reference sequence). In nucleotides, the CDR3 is TGTGCCAGCAGCCAAGAGAAGACAGGGGGCTATGGCTACACCTTC. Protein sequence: CASSQEKTGGYGYTF.

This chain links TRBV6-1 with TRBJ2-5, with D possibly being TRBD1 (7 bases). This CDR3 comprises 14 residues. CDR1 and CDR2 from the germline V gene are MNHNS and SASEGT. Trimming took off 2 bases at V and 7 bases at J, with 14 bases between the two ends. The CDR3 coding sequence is TGTGCCAGCAGTGAATCAGGGGGGCTGGGGACCCAGTACTTC. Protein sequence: CASSESGGLGTQYF.

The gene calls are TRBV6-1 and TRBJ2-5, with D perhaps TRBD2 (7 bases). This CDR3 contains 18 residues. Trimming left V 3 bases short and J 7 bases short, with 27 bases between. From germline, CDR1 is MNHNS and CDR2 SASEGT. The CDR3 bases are TGTGCCAGCAGTGACCAGGCGGGGGCAGGAGGAGGATCTGGGACCCAGTACTTC. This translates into CASSDQAGAGGGSGTQYF.

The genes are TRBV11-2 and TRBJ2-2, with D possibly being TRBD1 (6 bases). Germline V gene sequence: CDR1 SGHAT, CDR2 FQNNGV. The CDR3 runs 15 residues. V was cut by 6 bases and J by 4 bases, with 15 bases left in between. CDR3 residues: CASRLRGGITGELFF. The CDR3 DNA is TGTGCCAGCAGGTTGAGAGGGGGTATCACCGGGGAGCTGTTTTTT.

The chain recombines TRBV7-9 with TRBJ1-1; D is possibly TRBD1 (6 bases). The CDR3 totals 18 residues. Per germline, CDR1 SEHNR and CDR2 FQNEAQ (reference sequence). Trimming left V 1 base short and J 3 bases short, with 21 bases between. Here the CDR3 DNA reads TGTGCCAGCAGCTTAGGGGTACGGGGCGGCGCAGGGGACACTGAAGCTTTCTTT. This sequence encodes CASSLGVRGGAGDTEAFF.

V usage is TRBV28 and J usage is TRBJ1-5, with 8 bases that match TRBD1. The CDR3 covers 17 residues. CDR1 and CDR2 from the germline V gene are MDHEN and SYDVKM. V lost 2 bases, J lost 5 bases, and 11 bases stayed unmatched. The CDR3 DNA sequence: TGTGCCAGCAGTTTAACGGGTGGGACAGGAGACCATCAGCCCCAGCATTTT. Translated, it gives CASSLTGGTGDHQPQHF.

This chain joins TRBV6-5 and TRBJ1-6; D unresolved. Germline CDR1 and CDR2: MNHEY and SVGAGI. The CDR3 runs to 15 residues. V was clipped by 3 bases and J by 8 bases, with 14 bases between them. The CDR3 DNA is TGTGCCAGCAGTTATAATAGATTTGGGGATTCACCCCTCCACTTT. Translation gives CASSYNRFGDSPLHF.

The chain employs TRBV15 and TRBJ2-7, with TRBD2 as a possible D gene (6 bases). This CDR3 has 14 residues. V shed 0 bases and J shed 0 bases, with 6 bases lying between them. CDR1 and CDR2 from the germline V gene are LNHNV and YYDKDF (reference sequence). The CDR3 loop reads CATSRERDSYEQYF. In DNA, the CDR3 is TGTGCCACCAGCAGAGAGCGGGACTCCTACGAGCAGTACTTC.

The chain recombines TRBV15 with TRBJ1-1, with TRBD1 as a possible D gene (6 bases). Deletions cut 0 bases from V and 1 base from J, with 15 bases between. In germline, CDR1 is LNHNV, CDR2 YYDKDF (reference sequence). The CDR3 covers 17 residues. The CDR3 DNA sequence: TGTGCCACCAGCAGAGATTATACAGGGAGCGGGAACACTGAAGCTTTCTTT. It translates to CATSRDYTGSGNTEAFF. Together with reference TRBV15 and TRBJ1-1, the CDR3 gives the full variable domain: DAMVIQNPRYQVTQFGKPVTLSCSQTLNHNVMYWYQQKSSQAPKLLFHYYDKDFNNEADTPDNFQSRRPNTSFCFLDIRSPGLGDTAMYLCATSRDYTGSGNTEAFFGQGTRLTVV.

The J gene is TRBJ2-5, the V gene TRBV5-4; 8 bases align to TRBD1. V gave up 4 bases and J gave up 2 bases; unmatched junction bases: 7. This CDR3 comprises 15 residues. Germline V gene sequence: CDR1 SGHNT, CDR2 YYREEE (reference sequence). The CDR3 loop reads CASSDGDRKQETQYF. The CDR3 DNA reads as TGTGCCAGCAGCGACGGGGACAGGAAACAAGAGACCCAGTACTTC. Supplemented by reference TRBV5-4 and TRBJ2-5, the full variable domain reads ETGVTQSPTHLIKTRGQQVTLRCSSQSGHNTVSWYQQALGQGPQFIFQYYREEENGRGNFPPRFSGLQFPNYSSELNVNALELDDSALYLCASSDGDRKQETQYFGPGTRLLVL.

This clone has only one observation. CDR3 DNA: TGTGCCAGCAGCCAAGTCCCGCAAAACACTGAAGCTTTCTTT. Translated, it gives CASSQVPQNTEAFF. This chain uses TRBV3-1 (or the pseudogene TRBV3-2) with TRBJ1-1; D not certain. The V gene lost 1 base and the J gene lost 2 bases, with 8 bases spanning the gap. The germline CDR1 and CDR2 sequences are LGHDT and YNNKEL (reference sequence). The CDR3 spans 14 residues.

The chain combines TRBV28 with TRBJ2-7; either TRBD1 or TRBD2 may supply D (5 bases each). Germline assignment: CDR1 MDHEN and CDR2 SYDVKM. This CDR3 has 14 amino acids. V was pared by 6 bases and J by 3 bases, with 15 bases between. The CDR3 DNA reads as TGTGCCAGCAGCTACCGAAGAGGGGTCTACGAGCAGTACTTC. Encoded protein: CASSYRRGVYEQYF.

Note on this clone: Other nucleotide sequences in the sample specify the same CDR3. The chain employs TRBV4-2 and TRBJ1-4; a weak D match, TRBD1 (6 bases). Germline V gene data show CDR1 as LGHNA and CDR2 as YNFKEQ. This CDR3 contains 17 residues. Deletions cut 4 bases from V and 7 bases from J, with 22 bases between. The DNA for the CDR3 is TGTGCCAGCAGCCGACAGACTCGACAGGAGTTACTTGAAAAACTGTTTTTT. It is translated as CASSRQTRQELLEKLFF.

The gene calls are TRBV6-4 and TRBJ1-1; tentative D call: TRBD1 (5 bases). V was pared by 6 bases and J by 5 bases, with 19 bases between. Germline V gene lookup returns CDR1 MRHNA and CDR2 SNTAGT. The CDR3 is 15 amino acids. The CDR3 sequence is CASSRVSGDGTEAFF. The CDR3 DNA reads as TGTGCCAGCAGCAGAGTGTCCGGGGACGGGACTGAAGCTTTCTTT.

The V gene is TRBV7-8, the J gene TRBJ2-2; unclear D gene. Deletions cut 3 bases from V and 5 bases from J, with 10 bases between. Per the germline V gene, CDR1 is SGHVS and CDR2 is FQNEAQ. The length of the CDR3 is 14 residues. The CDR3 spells CASSFSGLTGELFF. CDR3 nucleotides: TGTGCCAGCAGCTTCTCGGGTTTAACCGGGGAGCTGTTTTTT.

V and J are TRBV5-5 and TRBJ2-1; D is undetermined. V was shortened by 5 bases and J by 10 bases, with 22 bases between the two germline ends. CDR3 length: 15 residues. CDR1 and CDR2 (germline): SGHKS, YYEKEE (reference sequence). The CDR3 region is CASSSPTTPIPEQFF. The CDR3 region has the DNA TGTGCCAGCAGTTCACCCACGACACCAATCCCAGAGCAGTTCTTC.